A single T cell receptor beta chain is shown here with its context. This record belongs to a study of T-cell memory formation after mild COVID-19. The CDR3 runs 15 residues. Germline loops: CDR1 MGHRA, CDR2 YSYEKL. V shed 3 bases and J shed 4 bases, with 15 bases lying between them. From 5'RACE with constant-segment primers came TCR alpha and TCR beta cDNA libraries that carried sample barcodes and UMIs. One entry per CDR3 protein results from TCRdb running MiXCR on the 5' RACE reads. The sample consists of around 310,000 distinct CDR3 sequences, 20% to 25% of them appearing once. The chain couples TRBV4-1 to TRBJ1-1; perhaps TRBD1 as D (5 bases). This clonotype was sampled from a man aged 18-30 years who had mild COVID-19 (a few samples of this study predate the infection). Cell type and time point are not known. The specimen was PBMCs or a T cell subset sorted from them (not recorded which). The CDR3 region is CASSQGQGGGTEAFF. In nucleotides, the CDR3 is TGCGCCAGCAGCCAGGGGCAGGGCGGTGGCACTGAAGCTTTCTTT.